The 31 T cell receptor beta chains below come from one sample, sequenced in a study of T cells in Graves' hyperthyroidism and ophthalmopathy. Researchers amplified the TCR beta CDR3 regions from RNA transcripts. Carried out on the TCR CDR3, a first-round RT-PCR used the HTBI primer set. Via MiXCR, TCRdb re-called the multiplex PCR reads, giving one row per CDR3 protein. The profile shows around 720,000 distinct CDR3 sequences, around 40% of them singletons. Sequencing used blood. These receptors were obtained from a woman between 35 and 50 years old with Graves' hyperthyroidism.

This clonotype was picked up a small number of times. The CDR3 region has the DNA TGTGCCAGCAGCTCAGGGTACTCCTACGAGCAGTACTTC. Its translation: CASSSGYSYEQYF. V gene TRBV7-2 combines with J gene TRBJ2-7, with D possibly being TRBD1 (5 bases). CDR1 and CDR2 from the germline V gene are SGHTA and FQGNSA. The CDR3 extends over 13 amino acids. V was pared by 4 bases and J by 0 bases, with 7 bases between.

This clonotype came up many times. The chain recombines TRBV9 with TRBJ1-6; 10 bases fit TRBD1. With 3 bases clipped from V and 8 bases from J, the junction kept 5 bases outside the gene matches. The CDR3 spans 15 residues. Looked up from germline, CDR1 is SGDLS and CDR2 is YYNGEE. The CDR3 protein is CASSAGGTGDSPLHF. In nucleotides, the CDR3 is TGTGCCAGCAGCGCTGGGGGGACAGGGGATTCACCCCTCCACTTT.

The J gene is TRBJ1-6, the V gene TRBV7-2, with a possible D match to TRBD1 (5 bases). CDR1 is SGHTA, CDR2 FQGNSA, per germline. The germline V and J ends were trimmed by 1 base and 7 bases, with 8 bases remaining between them. CDR3 length: 14 amino acids. In DNA, the CDR3 is TGTGCCAGCAGCTTAGTGGGGGGGAATTCACCCCTCCACTTT. It translates to CASSLVGGNSPLHF.

This clonotype appeared a few times. The CDR3 DNA reads as TGTGCCAGCACCACGGTGAGCCACCAAGAGACCCAGTACTTC. Its translation is CASTTVSHQETQYF. The chain uses TRBV7-8 and TRBJ2-5; no definite D call. This CDR3 has 14 amino acids. V dropped 7 bases and J dropped 0 bases, with 12 bases sitting between them. The V gene's germline CDR1 is SGHVS and CDR2 FQNEAQ. The full variable domain, rest sourced from reference TRBV7-8 and TRBJ2-5, is GAGVSQSPRYKVAKRGQDVALRCDPISGHVSLFWYQQALGQGPEFLTYFQNEAQLDKSGLPSDRFFAERPEGSVSTLKIQRTQQEDSAVYLCASTTVSHQETQYFGPGTRLLVL.

This chain connects TRBV2 to TRBJ2-3; 8 bases match TRBD2. Germline CDR1 is SNHLY and CDR2 is FYNNEI. CDR3 length equals 14 residues. Germline trimming cut 5 bases from V and 4 bases from J; bases unmatched to any gene: 5. The CDR3 DNA follows: TGTGCCAGCAGTTACTCGGGAGGGTCAGATACGCAGTATTTT. Translation gives CASSYSGGSDTQYF.

At least ten counts were recorded for this clonotype. This chain joins TRBV29-1 and TRBJ2-6; no definite D call. Germline CDR1 is SQVTM and CDR2 is ANQGSEA. The CDR3 has 17 residues. The V end was cut by 6 bases, the J end by 0 bases, with 18 bases between. The CDR3 nucleotides are TGCAGCGTCACGCCGGGCGCCCCACGCTCTGGGGCCAACGTCCTGACTTTC. This sequence encodes CSVTPGAPRSGANVLTF.

The chain recombines TRBV9 with TRBJ2-5, with TRBD2 matching 11 bases. V shed 3 bases and J 1 base; nucleotides not matched to a gene: 5. The CDR3 consists of 16 residues. Per germline, CDR1 SGDLS and CDR2 YYNGEE. CDR3 amino acids: CASSATSGAIQETQYF. CDR3 sequence (DNA): TGTGCCAGCAGCGCGACTAGCGGGGCCATCCAAGAGACCCAGTACTTC.

The gene calls are TRBV7-2 and TRBJ2-5; 7 bases map to TRBD2. Trimming at V came to 3 bases and at J to 7 bases, leaving 14 bases not matched to a gene. This CDR3 is 16 amino acids long. Germline CDR1 SGHTA, CDR2 FQGNSA. CDR3 region: CASSLVSAGPGGTQYF. CDR3 nucleotides: TGTGCCAGCAGCTTGGTCTCTGCAGGGCCGGGAGGGACCCAGTACTTC.

Details on this clonotype: A much larger clone lies one base from this, so it may be a read error. The chain uses TRBV10-1 and TRBJ2-2; a possible D gene is TRBD2 (7 bases). The CDR3 consists of 18 residues. Germline CDR1 is WNHNN and CDR2 is SYGVQD (reference sequence). The V end was cut by 3 bases, the J end by 4 bases, with 21 bases between. CDR3 loop: CASSDLGGTYASTGELFF. CDR3 DNA sequence: TGCGCCAGCAGTGACTTGGGGGGGACATACGCGAGCACCGGGGAGCTGTTTTTT.

Many counts were recorded for this clonotype. The gene calls are TRBV12-3 or TRBV12-4 and TRBJ2-2; D might be TRBD1 or TRBD2, each matching 5 bases. The CDR3 spans 16 residues. Trimming pared 2 bases from V and 7 bases from J, leaving 17 bases between. Written as DNA, the CDR3 is TGTGCCAGCAGTTTAACCGTCGATTTGGGGGACGGGGAGCTGTTTTTT. Protein: CASSLTVDLGDGELFF.

Concerning this clonotype itself: Possible read error: a much larger clone is one base away. This chain uses TRBV2 with TRBJ2-7; TRBD2 matches at 9 bases. The CDR3 has 15 amino acids. Trimming at V came to 4 bases and at J to 0 bases, leaving 4 bases not matched to a gene. Germline V gives CDR1 SNHLY, CDR2 FYNNEI. The CDR3 loop is CASSGLADSSYEQYF. DNA of the CDR3: TGTGCCAGCAGTGGACTAGCGGATAGCTCCTACGAGCAGTACTTC.

This clonotype came up many times. V usage is TRBV19 and J usage is TRBJ2-5; D tentatively fits TRBD1 or TRBD2 (5 bases each). V dropped 6 bases and J dropped 1 base, with 12 bases sitting between them. Germline loops: CDR1 LNHDA, CDR2 SQIVND (reference sequence). This CDR3 is built from 14 residues. CDR3 amino acids: CASRAPGTQETQYF. CDR3 in DNA: TGTGCCAGTAGAGCCCCCGGGACCCAAGAGACCCAGTACTTC.

The V call is TRBV20-1, the J call TRBJ2-7, with 8 positions matching TRBD2. J lost 1 base, V lost 7 bases, and 6 bases had no gene match. Germline V lookup: CDR1 DFQATT, CDR2 SNEGSKA (reference sequence). CDR3 length: 13 residues. CDR3 protein: CSVPGTSSYEQYF. Written as DNA, the CDR3 is TGCAGTGTTCCCGGGACTAGTTCCTACGAGCAGTACTTC.

The rearrangement links TRBV7-9 to TRBJ2-7; 13 bases align to TRBD2. The germline V gene encodes CDR1 SEHNR and CDR2 FQNEAQ (reference sequence). V was clipped by 6 bases and J by 7 bases; unmatched bases: 12. The CDR3 is made up of 16 amino acids. DNA for the CDR3: TGTGCCAGCAGTCGGACTAGCGGGAGCCGGATCGGAGAGCAGTACTTC. This gives the protein CASSRTSGSRIGEQYF.

Of note for this clonotype: This sequence may be a read error, since a much larger clone differs from it by one base. The chain employs TRBV4-3 and TRBJ1-6; D is ambiguous. The germline V gene encodes CDR1 LGHNA and CDR2 YSLEER. The CDR3 covers 14 residues. The chain's CDR3 is CASSQIGGNSPLYF. The CDR3 bases are TGCGCCAGCAGCCAAATCGGAGGCAATTCACCCCTCTACTTT.

Concerning this clonotype itself: This could be a read error, since a much larger clone is one nucleotide away. The rearrangement links TRBV7-9 to TRBJ2-7; D possibly matches TRBD1 or TRBD2 (6 bases each). The CDR3 extends over 15 amino acids. Germline V lookup: CDR1 SEHNR, CDR2 FQNEAQ (reference sequence). The CDR3 loop is CASSSRGQGSYEQCF. Here the CDR3 DNA reads TGTGCCAGCAGCTCTCGGGGGCAGGGCTCCTACGAGCAGTGCTTC.

This clonotype was seen more than once but under ten times. Possible read error: a much larger clone is one base away. This chain connects TRBV10-3 to TRBJ2-7; D possibly uses TRBD1 or TRBD2 (5 bases each). V lost 4 bases and J 4 bases, leaving 5 bases between the germline ends. CDR3 size: 11 residues. From germline, CDR1 is ENHRY and CDR2 SYGVKD. The DNA of the CDR3 is TGTGCCATCAGTGGGGGGTACGAGCAGTACTTC. Translating it yields CAISGGYEQYF.

The chain uses TRBV12-3 or TRBV12-4 and TRBJ1-2, with 10 bases aligning to TRBD1. The V segment lost 5 bases and the J segment 6 bases; nucleotides outside the gene matches: 6. The CDR3 has 14 residues. CDR3 residues: CASSPLDRGNGYTF. Here the CDR3 DNA reads TGTGCCAGCAGTCCCTTGGACAGGGGGAATGGCTACACCTTC.

This clonotype showed up many times. The chain combines TRBV19 with TRBJ1-2; TRBD1 might be the D (5 bases). The CDR3 is made up of 14 amino acids. Per germline, CDR1 LNHDA and CDR2 SQIVND (reference sequence). V was shortened by 5 bases and J by 5 bases, with 15 bases between the two germline ends. The CDR3 loop reads CASSQIGTAYGYTF. The CDR3 DNA sequence: TGTGCCAGTAGTCAAATCGGGACGGCTTATGGCTACACCTTC.

This clonotype was detected only once. CDR3 nucleotide sequence: TGTGCCAGCAGCCAAGAGGGGTACACAGATACGCAGTATTTT. Encoded protein: CASSQEGYTDTQYF. This chain links TRBV9 with TRBJ2-3; possibly TRBD1 or TRBD2 for D (5 bases each). The CDR3 is 14 amino acids. The germline V and J ends were trimmed by 4 bases and 2 bases, with 11 bases remaining between them. The germline V gene has CDR1 SGDLS and CDR2 YYNGEE.

This clonotype was recorded many times. The chain combines TRBV20-1 with TRBJ2-7; possible D gene TRBD2, 6 bases. Germline V CDR1 and CDR2: DFQATT, SNEGSKA (reference sequence). Trimming removed 3 bases at V and 2 bases at J, with 11 bases between. This CDR3 contains 13 residues. DNA for the CDR3: TGCAGTGCTAGCCCGACTAGACCCTACGAGCAGTACTTC. This codes for CSASPTRPYEQYF.

The genes are TRBV15 and TRBJ2-2; possible D gene TRBD2, 5 bases. Germline V gene sequence: CDR1 LNHNV, CDR2 YYDKDF (reference sequence). The CDR3 contains 14 residues. The V end lost 11 bases, the J end lost 5 bases, and 18 bases lay between the germline ends. Here the CDR3 reads CAVREEGATGELFF. The CDR3 bases are TGTGCCGTACGCGAAGAGGGAGCGACCGGGGAGCTGTTTTTT.

A remark on this clonotype: A clone one base away is much larger, so this may be a read error. This chain connects TRBV2 to TRBJ1-2; D is unresolved. Trimming removed 5 bases from V and 10 bases from J, with 11 bases in between. The CDR3 contains 11 residues. Germline CDR1 and CDR2: SNHLY and FYNNEI. DNA for the CDR3: TGTGCCAGCAGTAATCAGTCATCCTACACCTTC. The encoded protein is CASSNQSSYTF.

This clonotype was observed a handful of times. In this CDR3 the conserved last residue, phenylalanine or tryptophan, is missing, so a read error is likely. The DNA is omitted, as the CDR3 cannot be located on it reliably, and the CDR3 follows TCRdb's listing. V is TRBV7-3 and J is TRBJ2-6; the table names TRBD1, a call not compared with the DNA. Ends included, the CDR3 has 9 residues. Germline lookup yields CDR1 SGHTA and CDR2 FQGTGA. The CDR3 sequence is CASSLTQGV.

Remarks on this clonotype: Lacking the conserved final phenylalanine or tryptophan, this CDR3 likely reflects a read error. This sequence joins TRBV19 and TRBJ2-6, with no clear D. CDR3 length equals 16 residues. The germline V and J ends were trimmed by 3 bases and 0 bases, with 9 bases remaining between them. The germline CDR1 and CDR2 sequences are LNHDA and SQIVND (reference sequence). Here the CDR3 reads CASSIRADSGANVLTL. The DNA of the CDR3 is TGTGCCAGTAGTATTCGGGCCGACTCTGGGGCCAACGTCCTGACTCTC.

Ten or more counts support this clonotype. The rearrangement uses TRBV7-9 and TRBJ1-6; 9 nucleotides align to TRBD1. CDR3 length: 15 residues. Germline CDR1 and CDR2: SEHNR and FQNEAQ (reference sequence). The trim removed 4 bases at V and 6 bases at J, leaving 4 bases unmatched. The CDR3 sequence: CASSSKGQGNSPLHF. As DNA, the CDR3 is TGTGCCAGCAGCTCGAAGGGACAGGGTAATTCACCCCTCCACTTT.

This clonotype has more than one count but fewer than ten. The chain joins TRBV19 to TRBJ2-7; the match to TRBD2 covers 9 bases. J lost 2 bases, V lost 7 bases, and 6 bases had no gene match. This CDR3 region has 14 residues. CDR1 and CDR2 (germline): LNHDA, SQIVND (reference sequence). The CDR3 here is CASKASGATYEQYF. CDR3 in DNA: TGTGCCAGTAAAGCTAGCGGGGCTACCTACGAGCAGTACTTC.

For this clonotype: A single base separates this from a much larger clone, so it may be a read error. The chain recombines TRBV7-2 with TRBJ2-7; D possibly uses TRBD1 or TRBD2 (5 bases each). CDR1 SGHTA and CDR2 FQGNSA come from the germline V gene. The CDR3 is 14 amino acids. This CDR3 is CARSSGTEYYEQYF. CDR3 bases: TGTGCCCGCAGCTCCGGGACGGAATACTACGAGCAGTACTTC.

This clonotype has only a few counts. This chain joins TRBV6-5 and TRBJ2-2; no clear D. The length of the CDR3 is 12 residues. V was shortened by 6 bases and J by 7 bases, with 9 bases between the two germline ends. CDR1 is MNHEY and CDR2 is SVGAGI in the germline V gene. In DNA form, the CDR3 reads TGTGCCAGCAGGTGGACGGGCGGGGAGCTGTTTTTT. As protein: CASRWTGGELFF.

This clonotype was counted at least ten times. The V gene is TRBV10-2, the J gene TRBJ1-1; TRBD1 agrees at 8 bases. CDR3 length equals 13 residues. With V trimmed by 7 bases and J by 5 bases, 6 bases remained unmatched. Germline loops: CDR1 WSHSY, CDR2 SAAADI. The CDR3 is CASMKTGVTEAFF. The CDR3 coding sequence is TGCGCCAGCATGAAGACAGGGGTAACTGAAGCTTTCTTT.

The chain links TRBV30 to TRBJ1-1, with a weak D call TRBD1 (5 bases). This CDR3 comprises 13 residues. The germline V and J ends were trimmed by 4 bases and 2 bases, with 11 bases remaining between them. Germline V gene lookup returns CDR1 GTSNPN and CDR2 SVGIG (reference sequence). The CDR3 sequence is CAWTGTGNTEAFF. Written as DNA, the CDR3 is TGTGCCTGGACAGGGACGGGAAACACTGAAGCTTTCTTT.